This note documents a single TCR beta chain sequence. The target antigen is unknown. Between the trimmed V and J ends, which lost 5 bases and 5 bases, there was a span of 7 bases. The CDR3 spans 11 residues. Germline V CDR1 and CDR2: DFQATT, SNEGSKA (reference sequence). The data stem from a study of CD8 T cells in ankylosing spondylitis. Study-wide points: A TCR beta motif of eight highly homologous variants appeared characteristic of ankylosing spondylitis blood. From matched ankylosing spondylitis synovial fluid, disease-linked clones were reportedly recovered at significantly enriched levels.

A single record per CDR3 protein comes from TCRdb applying MiXCR to the 5' RACE reads. The sample carries about 540,000 distinct CDR3 sequences, roughly 12% recorded once. The sequenced sample consisted of blood, either unsorted or a sorted T cell fraction (not recorded which). This TCR derives from a male donor with ankylosing spondylitis. The genes are TRBV20-1 and TRBJ2-1; D is perhaps TRBD2 (5 bases). DNA for the CDR3: TGCAGTGCTCTCGGGGACAATGAGCAGTTCTTC. Protein: CSALGDNEQFF.